These 27 T cell receptor beta chains came from one sample sequenced in a study of response to subunit inactivated influenza vaccine. TCRdb re-analysed the RT-PCR reads in MiXCR, keeping a single row per CDR3 protein. The repertoire holds 650,000 to 800,000 distinct CDR3 sequences, with approximately 17% as singletons. Sequenced here: PBMCs from blood, sampled approximately 5 days after vaccination. All receptors derive from a man aged 50-60 years who received an inactivated influenza vaccine.

The chain is built from TRBV4-1 and TRBJ2-7, with D possibly TRBD2 on 5 matching bases. CDR1 MGHRA and CDR2 YSYEKL come from the germline V gene. Trimming stripped 4 bases from V and 2 bases from J, with 12 bases between. The length of the CDR3 is 14 residues. The DNA of the CDR3 is TGCGCCAGCAGCCCCTTAGGGAGCACCTACGAGCAGTACTTC. This encodes CASSPLGSTYEQYF.

This clonotype was recorded many times. The genes are TRBV29-1 and TRBJ2-1, with D possibly TRBD1 on 6 matching bases. Trimming removed 6 bases at V and 5 bases at J, with 14 bases between. CDR3 length: 13 residues. Germline V CDR1 and CDR2: SQVTM, ANQGSEA. The CDR3 sequence: CSVAQNRDNEQFF. The DNA of the CDR3 is TGCAGCGTCGCCCAAAACAGGGACAATGAGCAGTTCTTC.

The V gene is TRBV6-5, the J gene TRBJ2-7; unclear D gene. The length of the CDR3 is 13 residues. Germline CDR1 is MNHEY and CDR2 is SVGAGI. V was trimmed by 1 base and J by 6 bases, leaving 10 bases between them. In DNA form, the CDR3 reads TGTGCCAGCAGTTACTTGGCCAGTTCCGAGCAGTACTTC. Translating gives CASSYLASSEQYF.

This clonotype was found a few times. This rearrangement joins TRBV7-7 to TRBJ2-3; TRBD1 or TRBD2 may be the D gene (6 bases each). V was clipped by 5 bases and J by 8 bases, with 11 bases between them. CDR1 SSHAT and CDR2 FNYEAQ come from the germline V gene (reference sequence). The CDR3 length is 12 residues. The CDR3 bases are TGTGCCAGCAGCCCAGAGGGGGGTACGCAGTATTTT. It translates to CASSPEGGTQYF.

The chain recombines TRBV4-2 with TRBJ2-7; 8 bases line up with TRBD1. CDR3 length equals 16 residues. Trimming cost V 3 bases and J 0 bases; bases outside gene matches: 7. Germline V lookup: CDR1 LGHNA, CDR2 YNFKEQ. The CDR3 nucleotides are TGTGCCAGCAGCCAGGTGACAGGGGCGAGCTCCTACGAGCAGTACTTC. It codes for CASSQVTGASSYEQYF.

In this sample, this clonotype turned up many times. The rearrangement uses TRBV4-1 and TRBJ2-3; possible D gene TRBD1, 5 bases. The CDR3 is 15 amino acids. Trimming stripped 0 bases from V and 9 bases from J, with 16 bases between. Germline V CDR1 and CDR2: MGHRA, YSYEKL. This CDR3 reads CASSQDQGPVTTQYF. DNA for the CDR3: TGCGCCAGCAGCCAAGATCAGGGCCCCGTGACGACGCAGTATTTT.

This clonotype was seen repeatedly, ten times or more. This chain links TRBV12-3 or TRBV12-4 with TRBJ1-2, with D hard to call. This CDR3 has 13 residues. V dropped 4 bases and J dropped 5 bases, with 11 bases sitting between them. The CDR3 is CASSWTGEYGYTF. The CDR3 DNA reads as TGTGCCAGCAGTTGGACGGGAGAGTATGGCTACACCTTC.

The chain couples TRBV9 to TRBJ2-7, with D possibly being TRBD2 (6 bases). With 5 bases removed from V and 6 bases from J, the gap between germline ends came to 9 bases. The CDR3 totals 11 residues. CDR1 and CDR2 (germline): SGDLS, YYNGEE. CDR3 protein: CASSGGSEQYF. CDR3 DNA sequence: TGTGCCAGCAGTGGGGGGTCCGAGCAGTACTTC.

This clonotype was picked up many times. This rearrangement joins TRBV7-2 to TRBJ1-2; no clear D. Germline V gene sequence: CDR1 SGHTA, CDR2 FQGNSA. CDR3 length: 13 residues. The germline V and J ends were trimmed by 5 bases and 4 bases, with 11 bases remaining between them. CDR3 sequence reads: CASSPRHSYGYTF. Written as DNA, the CDR3 is TGTGCCAGCAGCCCACGACATTCCTATGGCTACACCTTC.

This clonotype appeared a few times. This chain links TRBV4-3 with TRBJ2-7; 13 nucleotides agree with TRBD2. From germline, CDR1 is LGHNA and CDR2 YSLEER. The CDR3 runs 17 residues. The trim removed 0 bases at V and 3 bases at J, leaving 5 bases unmatched. The CDR3 region is CASSQDFGTSGVYEQYF. The DNA for the CDR3 is TGCGCCAGCAGCCAAGATTTCGGGACTAGCGGGGTCTACGAGCAGTACTTC.

The table lists this clonotype with a few counts. The rearrangement links TRBV4-3 to TRBJ2-1, with D possibly matching TRBD2 (5 bases). V was clipped by 0 bases and J by 0 bases, with 12 bases between them. The length of the CDR3 is 17 residues. Germline V gene data show CDR1 as LGHNA and CDR2 as YSLEER. The CDR3 loop is CASSQDTSSGSYNEQFF. As DNA, the CDR3 is TGCGCCAGCAGCCAAGATACCTCGAGCGGCTCCTACAATGAGCAGTTCTTC.

This chain uses TRBV3-1 with TRBJ2-1; 7 bases line up with TRBD2. Germline values: CDR1 LGHDT, CDR2 YNNKEL (reference sequence). The CDR3 has 18 residues. V lost 0 bases, J lost 7 bases, and 15 bases stayed unmatched. CDR3 region: CASSQDWRGGWISNEQFF. CDR3 in DNA: TGTGCCAGCAGCCAAGATTGGCGGGGAGGGTGGATATCGAATGAGCAGTTCTTC.

This clonotype was counted a few times. This rearrangement joins TRBV7-9 to TRBJ2-3; 9 positions agree with TRBD2. The junction had 5 bases not matched to a gene; V was cut back by 3 bases and J by 1 base. CDR1 and CDR2 (germline): SEHNR, FQNEAQ (reference sequence). This CDR3 spans 16 amino acids. The CDR3 here is CASSFLAGFRTDTQYF. As DNA, the CDR3 is TGTGCCAGCAGCTTTCTAGCGGGGTTCCGCACAGATACGCAGTATTTT. Using reference TRBV7-9 and TRBJ2-3 for the parts outside the CDR3, the full variable domain is DTGVSQNPRHKITKRGQNVTFRCDPISEHNRLYWYRQTLGQGPEFLTYFQNEAQLEKSRLLSDRFSAERPKGSFSTLEIQRTEQGDSAMYLCASSFLAGFRTDTQYFGPGTRLTVL.

This clonotype was found a few times. This sequence joins TRBV12-3 or TRBV12-4 and TRBJ2-1; D is perhaps TRBD2 (5 bases). The CDR3 spans 15 residues. The germline V and J ends were trimmed by 3 bases and 0 bases, with 9 bases remaining between them. The CDR3 loop is CASSFRGSSYNEQFF. CDR3 sequence (DNA): TGTGCCAGCAGTTTCCGAGGGAGCTCCTACAATGAGCAGTTCTTC.

This chain joins TRBV20-1 and TRBJ2-3; 7 nucleotides agree with TRBD2. V trimming: 6 bases; J trimming: 0 bases; junction bases outside the gene matches: 12. Germline V CDR1 and CDR2: DFQATT, SNEGSKA (reference sequence). This CDR3 contains 16 residues. CDR3 sequence (DNA): TGCAGTGCCAGGCGCGGGGGAGCAACTAGCACAGATACGCAGTATTTT. Its translation: CSARRGGATSTDTQYF.

This clonotype was seen a handful of times. The chain links TRBV4-3 to TRBJ2-3; D could derive from TRBD1 or TRBD2 (5 bases each). V lost 0 bases, J lost 1 base, and 11 bases lay in between. The CDR3 length is 16 residues. The V gene's germline CDR1 is LGHNA and CDR2 YSLEER. The CDR3 loop is CASSQDWGRGTDTQYF. The CDR3 region has the DNA TGCGCCAGCAGCCAAGATTGGGGGAGAGGCACAGATACGCAGTATTTT.

This clonotype was seen only a few times. The gene calls are TRBV29-1 and TRBJ2-3, with D unresolved. Trimming removed 1 base at V and 2 bases at J, with 10 bases between. Germline V gene lookup returns CDR1 SQVTM and CDR2 ANQGSEA. The CDR3 has 14 residues. Here the CDR3 DNA reads TGCAGCGTTGAAGGGGTCAGGTCCACAGATACGCAGTATTTT. It specifies CSVEGVRSTDTQYF.

This clonotype was counted many times. The CDR3 region is CSTRDSNTDTQYF. The CDR3 DNA is TGCAGCACCCGGGACAGCAACACAGATACGCAGTATTTT. This chain joins TRBV29-1 and TRBJ2-3, with 7 positions matching TRBD1. CDR3 size: 13 residues. V gave up 8 bases and J gave up 2 bases; unmatched junction bases: 7. Germline V gives CDR1 SQVTM, CDR2 ANQGSEA.

The chain recombines TRBV20-1 with TRBJ1-4; 9 positions agree with TRBD1. The CDR3 length is 15 residues. CDR1 and CDR2 from the germline V gene are DFQATT and SNEGSKA (reference sequence). V trimming: 6 bases; J trimming: 3 bases; junction bases outside the gene matches: 8. For the CDR3, the DNA is TGCAGTGCGAGGGACAGGGCCGTGGCTAATGAAAAACTGTTTTTT. The encoded protein is CSARDRAVANEKLFF.

J is TRBJ1-1 and V is TRBV6-2 or TRBV6-3; no definite D call. The CDR3 consists of 12 residues. Germline loops: CDR1 MNHEY, CDR2 SVGEGT. V was cut by 5 bases and J by 5 bases, with 9 bases left in between. CDR3 sequence: CASSTVGTEAFF. In DNA form, the CDR3 reads TGTGCCAGCAGTACAGTCGGTACTGAAGCTTTCTTT.

This clonotype has just one count. The chain recombines TRBV27 with TRBJ1-1; possible D gene TRBD1, 5 bases. V was shortened by 6 bases and J by 2 bases, with 13 bases between the two germline ends. The germline CDR1 and CDR2 sequences are MNHEY and SMNVEV (reference sequence). The CDR3 consists of 14 residues. The CDR3 protein is CASSPWDSNTEAFF. CDR3 coding DNA: TGTGCCAGCAGCCCTTGGGACTCCAACACTGAAGCTTTCTTT.

The V call is TRBV12-3 or TRBV12-4, the J call TRBJ1-1; D uncertain. V was shortened by 11 bases and J by 0 bases, with 13 bases between the two germline ends. CDR3 length: 13 residues. The CDR3 DNA follows: TGTGCCGGTGGATCCAGGCTGAACACTGAAGCTTTCTTT. It yields the protein CAGGSRLNTEAFF.

This clonotype has ten or more counts. The V call is TRBV7-2, the J call TRBJ2-2; D not resolved. With 4 bases removed from V and 3 bases from J, the gap between germline ends came to 6 bases. Germline CDR1 is SGHTA and CDR2 is FQGNSA. This CDR3 has 13 residues. Here the CDR3 reads CASSSRHTGELFF. In nucleotides, the CDR3 is TGTGCCAGCAGCTCTCGGCACACCGGGGAGCTGTTTTTT.

This clonotype was detected ten times or more. The chain employs TRBV29-1 and TRBJ2-3, with a possible D match to TRBD1 (5 bases). Per germline, CDR1 SQVTM and CDR2 ANQGSEA. V was clipped by 4 bases and J by 3 bases, with 11 bases between them. The CDR3 consists of 13 residues. This CDR3 reads CSVARASTDTQYF. CDR3 nucleotide sequence: TGCAGCGTTGCCAGGGCGTCAACAGATACGCAGTATTTT.

This clonotype was seen ten or more times. The chain combines TRBV10-3 with TRBJ2-2, with 9 bases fitting TRBD2. Germline CDR1 reads ENHRY; CDR2 reads SYGVKD. V was pared by 2 bases and J by 6 bases, with 4 bases of the junction left unmatched. The CDR3 is 15 amino acids. This CDR3 reads CAISEPGLASGELFF. CDR3 nucleotide sequence: TGTGCCATCAGTGAGCCGGGACTAGCTTCCGGGGAGCTGTTTTTT.

CDR3 protein: CASRIGAGGPWTGELFF. As DNA, the CDR3 is TGCGCCAGCAGAATCGGAGCGGGGGGGCCTTGGACCGGGGAGCTGTTTTTT. This rearrangement joins TRBV5-1 to TRBJ2-2; 10 nucleotides match TRBD2. In germline, CDR1 is SGHRS, CDR2 YFSETQ. The CDR3 loop spans 17 amino acids. V dropped 5 bases and J dropped 5; count of bases not matched to a gene: 12.

The chain links TRBV29-1 to TRBJ1-1; no clear D. Germline CDR1 SQVTM, CDR2 ANQGSEA. The germline V and J ends were trimmed by 8 bases and 4 bases, with 14 bases remaining between them. The CDR3 totals 12 residues. Here the CDR3 reads CSFVSSGTEAFF. CDR3 DNA sequence: TGCAGCTTCGTGTCATCGGGCACTGAAGCTTTCTTT. Together with reference TRBV29-1 and TRBJ1-1, the CDR3 gives the full variable domain: SAVISQKPSRDICQRGTSLTIQCQVDSQVTMMFWYRQQPGQSLTLIATANQGSEATYESGFVIDKFPISRPNLTFSTLTVSNMSPEDSSIYLCSFVSSGTEAFFGQGTRLTVV.